These 5 T cell receptor beta chains were all obtained from the same sample, sequenced in a study of blood T cell repertoires in COVID-19 (dated by TCRdb to 2020 to 2022). Library method: the immunoSEQ multiplex PCR assay. TCRdb stores this immuneACCESS table with in-frame sequences only. Part of the clones is absent; in the studies checked, under half of the shortfall reflects unresolved V genes, and no reason is known for the rest. The sample table holds about 70,000 clones, of which roughly 83% were seen once. The top ten hold 6.9% of the sample. Sequencing was done on a sample of peripheral blood. The origin of the receptors is a man aged 30 to 39 with COVID-19, enrolled during active disease.

The sample holds a few counts of this clone. CDR3 sequence reads: CAWSEGTGFLNLEKLFF. In DNA form, the CDR3 reads TGTGCCTGGAGTGAGGGGACAGGGTTCCTCAATCTGGAAAAACTGTTTTTT. The chain employs TRBV30 and TRBJ1-4, with 9 bases that match TRBD1. Germline V gene lookup returns CDR1 GTSNPN and CDR2 SVGIG (reference sequence). The CDR3 consists of 17 residues. V lost 1 base to trimming and J lost 8 bases; unmatched junction nucleotides: 14.

V gene TRBV6-8 combines with J gene TRBJ1-3, with D possibly matching TRBD1 (6 bases). Germline CDR1 reads MNHGY; CDR2 reads SAAAGT. V was clipped by 8 bases and J by 1 base, with 12 bases between them. The CDR3 length is 14 residues. The CDR3 sequence is CASLDRRSGNTIYF. The CDR3 DNA sequence: TGTGCCAGCCTAGACAGGAGATCTGGAAACACCATATATTTT.

The chain has TRBV5-6 and TRBJ1-2; the D gene is possibly TRBD1 (5 bases). CDR3 length: 14 residues. Germline assignment: CDR1 SGHDT and CDR2 YYEEEE. V was trimmed by 4 bases and J by 5 bases, leaving 15 bases between them. The CDR3 nucleotides read TGTGCCAGCAGCCCGGACGGTCGGGGGTATGGCTACACCTTC. Its protein is CASSPDGRGYGYTF.

This chain links TRBV7-9 with TRBJ2-7, with a possible D match to TRBD1 (5 bases). The length of the CDR3 is 12 residues. V lost 2 bases to trimming and J lost 10 bases, with 12 bases between them. CDR1 and CDR2 (germline): SEHNR, FQNEAQ (reference sequence). CDR3 in DNA: TGTGCCAGCAGCTTATCTCGGACAACTCAGTACTTC. Amino acids: CASSLSRTTQYF.

V is TRBV4-1 and J is TRBJ2-3; TRBD1 is a possible D gene (6 bases). Between the trimmed V and J ends, which lost 4 bases and 3 bases, there was a span of 8 bases. The germline gives CDR1 MGHRA, CDR2 YSYEKL. This CDR3 has 13 amino acids. The CDR3 loop is CASSLQGTDTQYF. In DNA, the CDR3 is TGCGCCAGCAGCCTCCAGGGGACAGATACGCAGTATTTT.